This T cell receptor beta chain was recorded in a study of T cell repertoires in cytomegalovirus infection. Overall study: Both CMV infection and a matching HLA type were indicated by public TCR beta signatures.

This clonotype was observed a handful of times. Its antigen is not identified. TCRdb passed the reads through MiXCR, listing each CDR3 protein once. The sample lists under 600,000 distinct CDR3 sequences, about 17% seen once, with more than 20% in the top ten. The CDR3 is 17 residues long. V lost 4 bases, J lost 2 bases, and 13 bases stayed unmatched. Germline V gene sequence: CDR1 SNHLY, CDR2 FYNNEI. Study-level findings and limits: People with CMV and the relevant HLA were identified by cumulative public TCR beta family frequency. HLA-C-restricted CMV clonotypes gave the most frequent clonotype in two of eight donors.

The chain is built from TRBV2 and TRBJ2-7; 8 positions match TRBD1. This clonotype was obtained from a human donor in good health (CMV status not recorded). Some clones in this sample may be carry-over from other donors' samples. Input material: CD8+ T cells from PBMCs. The CDR3 loop is CASSGGITGGKAYEQYF. The CDR3 nucleotides read TGTGCCAGCAGTGGGGGAATTACAGGGGGTAAAGCCTACGAGCAGTACTTC.